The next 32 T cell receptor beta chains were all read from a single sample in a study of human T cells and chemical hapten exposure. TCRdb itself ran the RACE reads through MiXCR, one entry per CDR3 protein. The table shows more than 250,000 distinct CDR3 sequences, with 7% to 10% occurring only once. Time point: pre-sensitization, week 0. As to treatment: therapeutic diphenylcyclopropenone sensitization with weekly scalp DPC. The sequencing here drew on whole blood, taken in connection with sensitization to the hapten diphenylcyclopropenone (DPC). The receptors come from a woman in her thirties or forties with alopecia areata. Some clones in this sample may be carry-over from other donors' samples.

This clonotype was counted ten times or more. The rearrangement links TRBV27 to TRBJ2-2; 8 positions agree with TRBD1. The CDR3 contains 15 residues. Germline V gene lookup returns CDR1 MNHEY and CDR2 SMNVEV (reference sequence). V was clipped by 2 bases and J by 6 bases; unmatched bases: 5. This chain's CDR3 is CASSLPGGGSGELFF. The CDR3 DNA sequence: TGTGCCAGCAGTTTACCAGGGGGCGGGTCCGGGGAGCTGTTTTTT.

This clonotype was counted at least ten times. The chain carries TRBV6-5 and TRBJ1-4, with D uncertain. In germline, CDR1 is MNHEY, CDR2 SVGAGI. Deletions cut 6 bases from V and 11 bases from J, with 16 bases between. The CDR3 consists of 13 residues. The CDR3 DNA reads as TGTGCCAGCAGGTCCCCGGAGGTTGGGAAACTGTTTTTT. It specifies CASRSPEVGKLFF.

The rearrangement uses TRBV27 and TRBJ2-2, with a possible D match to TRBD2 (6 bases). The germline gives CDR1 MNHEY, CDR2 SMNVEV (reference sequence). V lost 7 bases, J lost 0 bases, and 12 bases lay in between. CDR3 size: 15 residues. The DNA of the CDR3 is TGTGCCAGCACCTCCATAGCGGCGAACACCGGGGAGCTGTTTTTT. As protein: CASTSIAANTGELFF.

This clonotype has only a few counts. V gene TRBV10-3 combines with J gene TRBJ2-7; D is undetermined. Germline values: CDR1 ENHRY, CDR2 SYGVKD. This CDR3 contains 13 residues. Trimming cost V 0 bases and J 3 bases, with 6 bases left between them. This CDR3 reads CAISESLGYEQYF. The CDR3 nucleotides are TGTGCCATCAGTGAGTCTTTGGGCTACGAGCAGTACTTC.

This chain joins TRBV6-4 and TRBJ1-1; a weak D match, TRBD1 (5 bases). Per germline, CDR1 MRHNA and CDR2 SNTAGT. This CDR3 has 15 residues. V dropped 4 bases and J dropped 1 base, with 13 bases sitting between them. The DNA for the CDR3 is TGTGCCAGCAGTGCGTTAGGGACGCCGAACACTGAAGCTTTCTTT. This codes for CASSALGTPNTEAFF.

The DNA for the CDR3 is TGCAGCGCCTCCGGCGGGAGCGGCACCGGGGAGCTGTTTTTT. Its protein is CSASGGSGTGELFF. The chain joins TRBV29-1 to TRBJ2-2; 7 bases fit TRBD2. CDR1 SQVTM and CDR2 ANQGSEA come from the germline V gene. The CDR3 extends over 14 amino acids. The J segment lost 4 bases and the V segment lost 7 bases, leaving 9 bases of the junction unmatched.

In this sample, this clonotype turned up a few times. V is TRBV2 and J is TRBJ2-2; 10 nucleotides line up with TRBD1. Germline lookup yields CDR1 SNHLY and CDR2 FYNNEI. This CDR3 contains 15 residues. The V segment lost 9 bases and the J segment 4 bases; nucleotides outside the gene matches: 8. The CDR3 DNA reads TGTGCCAGTGGGGACCGGGACAGGGGCACCGGGGAGCTGTTTTTT. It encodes CASGDRDRGTGELFF.

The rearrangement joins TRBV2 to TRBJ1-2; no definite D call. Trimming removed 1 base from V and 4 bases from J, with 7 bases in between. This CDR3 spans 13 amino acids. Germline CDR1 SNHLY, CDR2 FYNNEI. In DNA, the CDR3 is TGTGCCAGCAGTGAAGATGCCTCCTATGGCTACACCTTC. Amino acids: CASSEDASYGYTF. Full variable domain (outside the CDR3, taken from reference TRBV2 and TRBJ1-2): EPEVTQTPSHQVTQMGQEVILRCVPISNHLYFYWYRQILGQKVEFLVSFYNNEISEKSEIFDDQFSVERPDGSNFTLKIRSTKLEDSAMYFCASSEDASYGYTFGSGTRLTVV.

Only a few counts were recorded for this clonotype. The chain's CDR3 is CASSLVPGQSYEQYF. CDR3 in DNA: TGCGCCAGCAGCTTGGTTCCCGGACAGTCCTACGAGCAGTACTTC. The rearrangement joins TRBV5-1 to TRBJ2-7; a possible D gene is TRBD1 (6 bases). The CDR3 contains 15 residues. Germline V gene lookup returns CDR1 SGHRS and CDR2 YFSETQ. Trimming cost V 0 bases and J 1 base, with 11 bases left between them.

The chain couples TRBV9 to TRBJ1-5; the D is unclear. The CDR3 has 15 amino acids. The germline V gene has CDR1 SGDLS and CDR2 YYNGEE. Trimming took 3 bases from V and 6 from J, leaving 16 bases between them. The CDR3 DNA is TGTGCCAGCAGCGAGGAAGGAGGGTTCGGTCAGCCCCAGCATTTT. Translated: CASSEEGGFGQPQHF. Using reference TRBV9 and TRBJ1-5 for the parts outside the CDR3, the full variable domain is DSGVTQTPKHLITATGQRVTLRCSPRSGDLSVYWYQQSLDQGLQFLIQYYNGEERAKGNILERFSAQQFPDLHSELNLSSLELGDSALYFCASSEEGGFGQPQHFGDGTRLSIL.

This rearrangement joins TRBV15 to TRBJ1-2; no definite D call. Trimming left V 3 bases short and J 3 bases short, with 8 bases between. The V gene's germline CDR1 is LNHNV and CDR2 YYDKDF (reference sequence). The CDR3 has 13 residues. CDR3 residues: CATSSGRDYGYTF. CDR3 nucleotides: TGTGCCACCAGCAGCGGCAGAGACTATGGCTACACCTTC.

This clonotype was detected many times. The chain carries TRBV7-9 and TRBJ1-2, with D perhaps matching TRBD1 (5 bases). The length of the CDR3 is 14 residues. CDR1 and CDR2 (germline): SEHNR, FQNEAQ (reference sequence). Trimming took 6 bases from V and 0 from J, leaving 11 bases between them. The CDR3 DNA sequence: TGTGCCAGCAGTCGATTGGGGGCTAACTATGGCTACACCTTC. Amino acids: CASSRLGANYGYTF.

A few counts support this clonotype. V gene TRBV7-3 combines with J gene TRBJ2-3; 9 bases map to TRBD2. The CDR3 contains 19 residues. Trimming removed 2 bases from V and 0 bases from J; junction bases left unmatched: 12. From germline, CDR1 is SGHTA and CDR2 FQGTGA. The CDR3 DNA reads TGTGCCAGCAGCTTACATGTTTCGGCTAGCGGGATTAGCACAGATACGCAGTATTTT. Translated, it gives CASSLHVSASGISTDTQYF.

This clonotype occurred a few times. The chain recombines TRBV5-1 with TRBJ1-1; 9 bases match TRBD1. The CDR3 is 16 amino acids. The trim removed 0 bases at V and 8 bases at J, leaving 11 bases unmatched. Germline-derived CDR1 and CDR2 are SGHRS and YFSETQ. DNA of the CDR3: TGCGCCAGCAGCTTGGCCGGGGGACAGGGAGTAAGGGAAGCTTTCTTT. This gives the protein CASSLAGGQGVREAFF.

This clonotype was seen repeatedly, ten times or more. The CDR3 nucleotides are TGTGCCAGCAGCCCCAACACGGGGGATGGCTACACCTTC. Protein product: CASSPNTGDGYTF. This chain connects TRBV7-9 to TRBJ1-2, with D possibly TRBD1 on 5 matching bases. The V end was cut by 5 bases, the J end by 6 bases, with 13 bases between. The germline V gene encodes CDR1 SEHNR and CDR2 FQNEAQ (reference sequence). The CDR3 covers 13 residues.

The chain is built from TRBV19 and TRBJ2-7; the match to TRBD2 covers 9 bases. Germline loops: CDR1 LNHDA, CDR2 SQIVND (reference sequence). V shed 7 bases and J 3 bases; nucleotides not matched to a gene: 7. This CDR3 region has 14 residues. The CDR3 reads CASNPGLAVYEQYF. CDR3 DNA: TGTGCCAGTAATCCGGGACTAGCAGTCTACGAGCAGTACTTC. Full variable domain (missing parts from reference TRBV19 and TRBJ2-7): DGGITQSPKYLFRKEGQNVTLSCEQNLNHDAMYWYRQDPGQGLRLIYYSQIVNDFQKGDIAEGYSVSREKKESFPLTVTSAQKNPTAFYLCASNPGLAVYEQYFGPGTRLTVT.

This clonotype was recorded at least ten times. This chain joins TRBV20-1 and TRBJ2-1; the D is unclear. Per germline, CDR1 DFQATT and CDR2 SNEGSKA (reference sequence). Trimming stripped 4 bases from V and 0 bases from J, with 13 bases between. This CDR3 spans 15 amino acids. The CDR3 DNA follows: TGCAGTGCTACCCCAATCCGGAGCTCCTACAATGAGCAGTTCTTC. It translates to CSATPIRSSYNEQFF.

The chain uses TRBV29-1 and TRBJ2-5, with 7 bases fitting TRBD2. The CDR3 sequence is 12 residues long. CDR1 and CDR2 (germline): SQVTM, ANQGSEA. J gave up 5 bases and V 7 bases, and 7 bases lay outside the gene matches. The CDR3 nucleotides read TGCAGCGCTTCGGGGGGACGGGAGACCCAGTACTTC. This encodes CSASGGRETQYF.

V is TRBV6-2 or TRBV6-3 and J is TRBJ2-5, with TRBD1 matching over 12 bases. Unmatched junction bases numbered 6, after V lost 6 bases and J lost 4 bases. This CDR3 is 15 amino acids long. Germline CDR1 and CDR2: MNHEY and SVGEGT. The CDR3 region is CASSKGQGAAETQYF. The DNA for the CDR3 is TGTGCCAGCAGCAAGGGACAGGGGGCGGCAGAGACCCAGTACTTC.

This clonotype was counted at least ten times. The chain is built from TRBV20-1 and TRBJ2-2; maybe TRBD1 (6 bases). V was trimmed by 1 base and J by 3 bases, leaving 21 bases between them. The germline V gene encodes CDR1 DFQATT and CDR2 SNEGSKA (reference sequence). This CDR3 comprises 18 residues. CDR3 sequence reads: CSARGTGLVLTYTGELFF. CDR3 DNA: TGCAGTGCTAGAGGAACAGGGCTTGTGCTCACTTACACCGGGGAGCTGTTTTTT.

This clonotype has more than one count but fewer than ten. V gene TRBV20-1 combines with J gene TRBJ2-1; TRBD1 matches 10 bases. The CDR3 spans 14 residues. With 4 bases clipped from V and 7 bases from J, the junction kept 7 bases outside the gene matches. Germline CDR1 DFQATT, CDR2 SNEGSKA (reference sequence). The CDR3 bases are TGCAGTGCTACGACAGGGGGCGCTGGAAATGAGCAGTTCTTC. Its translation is CSATTGGAGNEQFF.

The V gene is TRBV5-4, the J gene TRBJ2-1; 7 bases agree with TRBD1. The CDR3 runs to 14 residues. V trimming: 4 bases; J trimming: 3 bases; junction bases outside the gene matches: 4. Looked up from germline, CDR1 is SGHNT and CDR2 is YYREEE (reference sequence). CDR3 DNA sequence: TGTGCCAGCAGCCCCCAGGGGGTCTACAATGAGCAGTTCTTC. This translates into CASSPQGVYNEQFF.

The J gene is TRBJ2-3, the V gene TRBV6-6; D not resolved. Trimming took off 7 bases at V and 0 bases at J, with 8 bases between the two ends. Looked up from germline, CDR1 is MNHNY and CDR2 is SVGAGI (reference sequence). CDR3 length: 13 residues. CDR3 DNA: TGTGCCAGCACAGCTGATAGCACAGATACGCAGTATTTT. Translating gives CASTADSTDTQYF.

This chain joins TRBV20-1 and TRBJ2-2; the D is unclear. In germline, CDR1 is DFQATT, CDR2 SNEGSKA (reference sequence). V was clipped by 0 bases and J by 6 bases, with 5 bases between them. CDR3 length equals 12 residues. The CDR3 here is CSARDGPGELFF. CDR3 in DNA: TGCAGTGCTAGAGATGGACCCGGGGAGCTGTTTTTT.

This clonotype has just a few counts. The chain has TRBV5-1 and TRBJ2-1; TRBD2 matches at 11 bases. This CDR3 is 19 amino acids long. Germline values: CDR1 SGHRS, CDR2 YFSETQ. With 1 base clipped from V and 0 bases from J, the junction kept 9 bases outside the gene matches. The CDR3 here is CASSLRRKGLAASYNEQFF. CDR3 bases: TGCGCCAGCAGCTTGAGGCGAAAGGGACTAGCGGCCTCCTACAATGAGCAGTTCTTC.

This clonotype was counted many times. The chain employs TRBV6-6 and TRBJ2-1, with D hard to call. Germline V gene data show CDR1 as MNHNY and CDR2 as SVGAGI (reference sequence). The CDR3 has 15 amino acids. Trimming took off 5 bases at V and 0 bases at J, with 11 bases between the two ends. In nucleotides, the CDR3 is TGTGCCAGCAGTACGGCGGAGAGCTCCTACAATGAGCAGTTCTTC. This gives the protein CASSTAESSYNEQFF.

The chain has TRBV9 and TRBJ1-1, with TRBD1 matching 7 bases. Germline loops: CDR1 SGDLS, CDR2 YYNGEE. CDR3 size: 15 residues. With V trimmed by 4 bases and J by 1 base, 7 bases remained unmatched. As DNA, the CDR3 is TGTGCCAGCAGCCAACTTGGGACAGCGAACACTGAAGCTTTCTTT. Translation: CASSQLGTANTEAFF.

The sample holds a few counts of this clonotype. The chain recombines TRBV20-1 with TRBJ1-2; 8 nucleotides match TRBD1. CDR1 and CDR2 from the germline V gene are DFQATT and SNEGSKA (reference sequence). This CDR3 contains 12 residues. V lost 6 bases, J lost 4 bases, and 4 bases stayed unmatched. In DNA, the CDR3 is TGCAGTGCGATGACAGGGGCCTATGGCTACACCTTC. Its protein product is CSAMTGAYGYTF.

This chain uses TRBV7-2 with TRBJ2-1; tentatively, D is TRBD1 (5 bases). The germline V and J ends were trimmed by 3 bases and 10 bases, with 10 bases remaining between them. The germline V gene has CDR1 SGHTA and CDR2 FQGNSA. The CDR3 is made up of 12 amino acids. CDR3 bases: TGTGCCAGCAGCTTTTCCTGGACAGAGCAGTTCTTC. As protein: CASSFSWTEQFF.

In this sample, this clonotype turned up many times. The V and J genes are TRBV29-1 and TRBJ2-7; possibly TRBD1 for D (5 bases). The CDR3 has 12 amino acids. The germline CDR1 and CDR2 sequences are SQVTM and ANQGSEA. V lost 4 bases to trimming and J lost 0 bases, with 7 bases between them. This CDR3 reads CSVVTGSYEQYF. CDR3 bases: TGCAGCGTTGTTACAGGCTCCTACGAGCAGTACTTC.

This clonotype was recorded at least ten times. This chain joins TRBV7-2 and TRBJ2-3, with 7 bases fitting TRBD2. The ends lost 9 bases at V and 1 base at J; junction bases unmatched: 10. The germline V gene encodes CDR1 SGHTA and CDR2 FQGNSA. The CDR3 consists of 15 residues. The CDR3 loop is CASASGSARTDTQYF. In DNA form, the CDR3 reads TGTGCCAGTGCTAGCGGATCCGCCCGCACAGATACGCAGTATTTT.

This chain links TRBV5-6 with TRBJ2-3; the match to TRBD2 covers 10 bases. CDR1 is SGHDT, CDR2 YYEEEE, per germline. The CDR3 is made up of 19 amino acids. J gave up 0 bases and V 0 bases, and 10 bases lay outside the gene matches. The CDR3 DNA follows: TGTGCCAGCAGCTTGGTTCTCCTAGCGGGAGTGCCTAGCACAGATACGCAGTATTTT. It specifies CASSLVLLAGVPSTDTQYF.